Listed below are T cell receptor beta chains from one sample, sequenced in a study of T cells after yellow fever vaccination. TCRdb independently ran MiXCR on the 5' RACE reads; one entry per CDR3 protein. The table includes around 400,000 distinct CDR3 sequences, approximately 10% detected once. The source was PBMCs, collected on the day of the first yellow fever vaccination. The receptors stem from a man aged 18 to 30 who received the YFV17D yellow fever vaccine. CDR3s include the opening cysteine and the closing phenylalanine or tryptophan. The D gene is left open where the match is weak. Rows give clone size only sometimes, using once, few, many, or a class for an expanded clone.

j_gene	abundance	d_gene	v_gene	CDR3aa	CDR3nt
TRBJ2-1	-	-	TRBV5-4	CASSTGTLYNEQFF	TGTGCCAGCAGCACCGGGACTCTATACAATGAGCAGTTCTTC
TRBJ2-3	-	-	TRBV12-3/TRBV12-4	CASRMAGDTQYF	TGTGCCAGCAGAATGGCGGGGGATACGCAGTATTTT
TRBJ2-2	many	-	TRBV4-3	CASSQDSVGYTGELFF	TGCGCCAGCAGCCAAGATAGTGTCGGATACACCGGGGAGCTGTTTTTT
TRBJ1-4	-	-	TRBV7-2	CASSLARENEKLFF	TGTGCCAGCAGCTTAGCCCGGGAGAATGAAAAACTGTTTTTT
TRBJ1-2	-	-	TRBV11-2	CASSFRAQGSYGYTF	TGTGCCAGCAGCTTCCGAGCCCAGGGCTCCTATGGCTACACCTTC
TRBJ1-5	-	-	TRBV5-5	CASSLEGAHNQPQHF	TGTGCCAGCAGCTTGGAAGGGGCCCACAATCAGCCCCAGCATTTT
TRBJ2-5	-	-	TRBV12-3/TRBV12-4	CASNPGLGPQETQYF	TGTGCCAGCAACCCTGGACTGGGACCTCAAGAGACCCAGTACTTC
TRBJ2-1	-	TRBD1	TRBV19	CASSSLGTGDNEQFF	TGTGCCAGTAGTTCTTTGGGGACAGGTGACAATGAGCAGTTCTTC
TRBJ1-4	-	TRBD1	TRBV5-4	CASSTYRGRREKLFF	TGTGCCAGCAGCACTTACAGGGGGAGGAGGGAAAAACTGTTTTTT
TRBJ2-3	few	-	TRBV12-3/TRBV12-4	CASRGDTQYF	TGTGCCAGCAGGGGAGATACGCAGTATTTT
TRBJ1-1	-	TRBD1	TRBV19	CASSTKDRGDEAFF	TGTGCCAGTAGTACTAAAGACAGGGGGGACGAAGCTTTCTTT
TRBJ2-6	-	-	TRBV12-3/TRBV12-4	CASRDRPGANVLTF	TGTGCCAGCAGAGACAGGCCTGGGGCCAACGTCCTGACTTTC